These 5 T cell receptor beta chains originate from one sample sequenced in a study of T cell repertoires in cytomegalovirus infection. TCRdb re-called the reads with MiXCR, one entry per CDR3 protein. The repertoire includes 250,000 or so distinct CDR3 sequences, roughly 9% of them detected once, and about 15% sits in the top ten. Material for sequencing was PBMCs. These receptors came from a human donor in good health (CMV status not recorded). Some clones in this sample may be carry-over from other donors' samples.

The rearrangement links TRBV19 to TRBJ1-3; no reliable D call. V lost 5 bases and J 4 bases, leaving 12 bases between the germline ends. Germline CDR1 LNHDA, CDR2 SQIVND (reference sequence). The CDR3 loop spans 14 amino acids. CDR3 loop: CASSPRTVGNTIYF. In DNA form, the CDR3 reads TGTGCCAGTAGTCCCCGGACCGTAGGAAACACCATATATTTT.

This clonotype was detected ten times or more. V and J are TRBV7-3 and TRBJ2-1; 7 nucleotides line up with TRBD2. This CDR3 comprises 16 residues. Germline CDR1 is SGHTA and CDR2 is FQGTGA. Trimming at V came to 0 bases and at J to 9 bases, leaving 11 bases not matched to a gene. The CDR3: CASSLTGGGGKGEQFF. The DNA of the CDR3 is TGTGCCAGCAGCTTAACTGGCGGGGGAGGTAAAGGTGAGCAGTTCTTC.

There are many counts of this clonotype. V gene TRBV20-1 combines with J gene TRBJ2-7; weak D call: TRBD2 (7 bases). The V gene's germline CDR1 is DFQATT and CDR2 SNEGSKA (reference sequence). The CDR3 has 16 amino acids. V lost 2 bases and J lost 1, with 18 bases in between. CDR3 bases: TGCAGTGCTAGATATCAAGGGGGGGGAAGGTCCTACGAGCAGTACTTC. Translation gives CSARYQGGGRSYEQYF.

The V gene is TRBV5-1, the J gene TRBJ2-1, with D maybe TRBD2 (5 bases). CDR3 length: 13 amino acids. Germline V gene data show CDR1 as SGHRS and CDR2 as YFSETQ. V was pared by 2 bases and J by 6 bases, with 9 bases between. Here the CDR3 reads CASSFGGPNEQFF. Written as DNA, the CDR3 is TGCGCCAGCAGCTTTGGCGGGCCCAATGAGCAGTTCTTC.

The table lists this clonotype with many counts. The chain joins TRBV7-2 to TRBJ2-7, with 7 bases that match TRBD2. Germline V gives CDR1 SGHTA, CDR2 FQGNSA. Germline trimming cut 5 bases from V and 4 bases from J; bases unmatched to any gene: 8. The CDR3 has 14 amino acids. CDR3 sequence (DNA): TGTGCCAGCAGCCACGGGGGGATTGGTTACGAGCAGTACTTC. Translation gives CASSHGGIGYEQYF.